What follows are 6 T cell receptor beta chains derived from one specimen sequenced in a study of shared clonotypes between healthy human individuals. Profiling relied on immunoSEQ multiplex PCR, and the TCRdb table lists in-frame clones only, not all of them. The sample lists about 1.1 million clones, about four fifths seen once, with 0.61% in the top ten. Sequenced material: memory CD4+ T cells from PBMCs. As for subset: CD45RA-negative fraction. These receptors were obtained from a man younger than 35 in good health. Some clones in this sample may be carry-over from other donors' samples.

The rearrangement joins TRBV15 to TRBJ1-2, with D perhaps TRBD1 (5 bases). Trimming shortened V by 5 bases and J by 1 base, and 5 bases separated the two germline ends. Germline V CDR1 and CDR2: LNHNV, YYDKDF (reference sequence). The CDR3 is 12 amino acids. In DNA form, the CDR3 reads TGTGCCACCAGCGGGGGTAACTATGGCTACACCTTC. Residues: CATSGGNYGYTF.

The V gene is TRBV15, the J gene TRBJ2-6; TRBD1 matches at 10 bases. Germline CDR1 and CDR2: LNHNV and YYDKDF (reference sequence). The junction had 8 bases not matched to a gene; V was cut back by 2 bases and J by 4 bases. This CDR3 has 18 residues. CDR3 nucleotides: TGTGCCACCAGCAGAACCGGGACAGGGGTGTCAGGGGCCAACGTCCTGACTTTC. This encodes CATSRTGTGVSGANVLTF.

This chain connects TRBV6-5 to TRBJ2-5; possible D gene TRBD1, 5 bases. V was pared by 2 bases and J by 7 bases, with 14 bases between. The CDR3 has 14 amino acids. Germline CDR1 and CDR2: MNHEY and SVGAGI. The CDR3 loop is CASSYSRPQGTQYF. In nucleotides, the CDR3 is TGTGCCAGCAGTTACAGCAGGCCCCAGGGGACCCAGTACTTC.

This sequence joins TRBV27 and TRBJ2-7, with unresolved D. Trimming cost V 6 bases and J 5 bases, with 17 bases left between them. The germline V gene has CDR1 MNHEY and CDR2 SMNVEV (reference sequence). The CDR3 totals 14 residues. The CDR3 reads CASRPHGKLHEQYF. In DNA, the CDR3 is TGTGCCAGCAGACCCCACGGAAAGCTCCACGAGCAGTACTTC.

The rearrangement uses TRBV7-2 and TRBJ1-4, with 9 bases identical to TRBD1. The CDR3 spans 17 residues. V dropped 0 bases and J dropped 8; count of bases not matched to a gene: 10. Germline CDR1 and CDR2: SGHTA and FQGNSA. CDR3 coding DNA: TGTGCCAGCAGCTTAGCGAGGAACAGGGGGCTGAGGGAAAAACTGTTTTTT. Amino acid sequence: CASSLARNRGLREKLFF.

The chain combines TRBV28 with TRBJ2-7; 14 bases fit TRBD2. The ends lost 7 bases at V and 0 bases at J; junction bases unmatched: 11. There are 18 residues in the CDR3. Germline loops: CDR1 MDHEN, CDR2 SYDVKM. The CDR3, as DNA: TGTGCCAGCAACCGAGGACTAGCGGGAGGTAGGAGCTCCTACGAGCAGTACTTC. This sequence encodes CASNRGLAGGRSSYEQYF.